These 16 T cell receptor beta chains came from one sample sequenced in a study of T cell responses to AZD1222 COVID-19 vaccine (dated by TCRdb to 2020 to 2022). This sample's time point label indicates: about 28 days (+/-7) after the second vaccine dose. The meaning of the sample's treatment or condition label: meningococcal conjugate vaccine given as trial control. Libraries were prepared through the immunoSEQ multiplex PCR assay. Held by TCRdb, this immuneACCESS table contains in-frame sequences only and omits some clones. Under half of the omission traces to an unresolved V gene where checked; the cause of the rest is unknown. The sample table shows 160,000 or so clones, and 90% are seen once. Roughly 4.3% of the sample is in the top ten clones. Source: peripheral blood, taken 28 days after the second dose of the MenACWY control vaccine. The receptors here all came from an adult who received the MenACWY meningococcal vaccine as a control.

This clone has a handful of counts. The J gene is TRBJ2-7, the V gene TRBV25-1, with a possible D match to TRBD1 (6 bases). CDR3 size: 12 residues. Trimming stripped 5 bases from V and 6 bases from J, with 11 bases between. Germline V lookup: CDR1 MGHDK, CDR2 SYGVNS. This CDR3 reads CASSNSGVEQYF. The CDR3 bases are TGTGCCAGCAGTAACTCAGGGGTCGAGCAGTACTTC.

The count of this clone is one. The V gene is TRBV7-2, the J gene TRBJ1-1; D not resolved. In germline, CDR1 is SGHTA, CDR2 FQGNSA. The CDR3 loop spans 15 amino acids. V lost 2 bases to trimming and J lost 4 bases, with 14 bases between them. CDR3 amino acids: CASSLTRTLGTEAFF. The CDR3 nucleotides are TGTGCCAGCAGCTTAACCCGGACCTTGGGCACTGAAGCTTTCTTT.

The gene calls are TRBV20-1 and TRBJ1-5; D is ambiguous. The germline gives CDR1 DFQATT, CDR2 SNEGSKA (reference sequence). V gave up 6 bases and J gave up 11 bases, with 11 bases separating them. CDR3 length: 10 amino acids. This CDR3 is CSAPKESQHF. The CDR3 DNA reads TGCAGTGCCCCGAAGGAGTCCCAGCATTTT.

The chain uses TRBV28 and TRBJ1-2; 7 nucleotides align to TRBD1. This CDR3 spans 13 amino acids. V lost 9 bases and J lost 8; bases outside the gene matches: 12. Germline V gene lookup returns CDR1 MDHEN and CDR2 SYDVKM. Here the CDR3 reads CASGRRQGGGYTF. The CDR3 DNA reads TGTGCCAGTGGAAGGAGACAGGGAGGGGGCTACACCTTC.

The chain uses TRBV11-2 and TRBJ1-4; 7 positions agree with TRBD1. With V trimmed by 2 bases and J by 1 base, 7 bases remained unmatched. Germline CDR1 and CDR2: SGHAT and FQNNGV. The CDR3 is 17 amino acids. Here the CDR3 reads CASSLTGHRGTNEKLFF. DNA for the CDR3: TGTGCCAGCAGCTTAACCGGACACAGGGGAACTAATGAAAAACTGTTTTTT. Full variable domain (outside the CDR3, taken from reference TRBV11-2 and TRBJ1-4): EAGVAQSPRYKIIEKRQSVAFWCNPISGHATLYWYQQILGQGPKLLIQFQNNGVVDDSQLPKDRFSAERLKGVDSTLKIQPAKLEDSAVYLCASSLTGHRGTNEKLFFGSGTQLSVL.

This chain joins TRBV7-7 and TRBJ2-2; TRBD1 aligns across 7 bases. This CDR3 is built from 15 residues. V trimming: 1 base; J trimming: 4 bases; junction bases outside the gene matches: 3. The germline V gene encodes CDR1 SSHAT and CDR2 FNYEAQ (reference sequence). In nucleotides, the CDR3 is TGTGCCAGCAGCTTAGGCAGGGGGACCACCGGGGAGCTGTTTTTT. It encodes CASSLGRGTTGELFF.

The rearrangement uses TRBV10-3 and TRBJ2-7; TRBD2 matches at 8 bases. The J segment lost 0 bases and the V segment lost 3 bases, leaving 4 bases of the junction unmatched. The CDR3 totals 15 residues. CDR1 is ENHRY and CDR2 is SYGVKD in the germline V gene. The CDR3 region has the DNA TGTGCCATCAGTGACGGGGGGGGCTTCTCCTACGAGCAGTACTTC. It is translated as CAISDGGGFSYEQYF.

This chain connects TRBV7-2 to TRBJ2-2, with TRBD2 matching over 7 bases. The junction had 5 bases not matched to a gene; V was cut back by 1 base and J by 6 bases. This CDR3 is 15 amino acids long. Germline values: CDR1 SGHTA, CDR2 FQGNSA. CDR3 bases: TGTGCCAGCAGCTTAGTGGCGGGAGATCCCGGGGAGCTGTTTTTT. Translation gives CASSLVAGDPGELFF.

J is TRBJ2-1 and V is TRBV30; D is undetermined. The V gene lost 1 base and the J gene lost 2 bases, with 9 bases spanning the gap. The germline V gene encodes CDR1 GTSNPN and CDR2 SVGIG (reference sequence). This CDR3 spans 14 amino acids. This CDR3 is CAWSAIGAYNEQFF. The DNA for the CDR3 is TGTGCCTGGAGTGCGATAGGAGCCTACAATGAGCAGTTCTTC.

The DNA of the CDR3 is TGCAGTGCTACTGAGGACAGGGGCACCGGGGAGCTGTTTTTT. This codes for CSATEDRGTGELFF. V is TRBV20-1 and J is TRBJ2-2, with 9 bases aligning to TRBD1. Germline V lookup: CDR1 DFQATT, CDR2 SNEGSKA (reference sequence). V gave up 4 bases and J gave up 4 bases; unmatched junction bases: 4. CDR3 length: 14 residues.

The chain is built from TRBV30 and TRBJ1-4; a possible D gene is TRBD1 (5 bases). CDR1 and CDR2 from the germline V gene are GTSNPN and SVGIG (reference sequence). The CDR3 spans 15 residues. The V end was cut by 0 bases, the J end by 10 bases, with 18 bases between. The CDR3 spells CAWSVPDWTRGKLFF. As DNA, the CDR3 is TGTGCCTGGAGTGTACCCGATTGGACACGGGGAAAACTGTTTTTT.

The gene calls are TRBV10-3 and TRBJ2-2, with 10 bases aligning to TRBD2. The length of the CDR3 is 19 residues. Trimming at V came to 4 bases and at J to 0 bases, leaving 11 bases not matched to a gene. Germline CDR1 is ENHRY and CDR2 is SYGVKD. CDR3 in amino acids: CAISALPSGRGANTGELFF. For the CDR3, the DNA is TGTGCCATCAGTGCTCTCCCTAGCGGGAGAGGGGCGAACACCGGGGAGCTGTTTTTT.

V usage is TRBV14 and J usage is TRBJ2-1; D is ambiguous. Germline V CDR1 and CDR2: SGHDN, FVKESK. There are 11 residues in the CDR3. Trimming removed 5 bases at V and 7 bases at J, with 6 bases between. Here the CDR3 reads CASSERNEQFF. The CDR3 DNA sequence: TGTGCCAGCAGCGAACGGAATGAGCAGTTCTTC.

The CDR3 nucleotides are TGCGCCAGCAGCTTGGTTGGGACAGGGGGCTACAATGAGCAGTTCTTC. Translation gives CASSLVGTGGYNEQFF. J is TRBJ2-1 and V is TRBV5-1; 11 bases fit TRBD1. This CDR3 contains 16 residues. With V trimmed by 0 bases and J by 3 bases, 2 bases remained unmatched. Germline V gene lookup returns CDR1 SGHRS and CDR2 YFSETQ.

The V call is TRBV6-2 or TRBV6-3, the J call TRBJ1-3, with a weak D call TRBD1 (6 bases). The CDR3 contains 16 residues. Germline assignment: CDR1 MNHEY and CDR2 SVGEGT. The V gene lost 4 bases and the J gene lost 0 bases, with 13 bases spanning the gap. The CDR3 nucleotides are TGTGCCAGCAGTTCGGGACATTCATCCTCTGGAAACACCATATATTTT. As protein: CASSSGHSSSGNTIYF.

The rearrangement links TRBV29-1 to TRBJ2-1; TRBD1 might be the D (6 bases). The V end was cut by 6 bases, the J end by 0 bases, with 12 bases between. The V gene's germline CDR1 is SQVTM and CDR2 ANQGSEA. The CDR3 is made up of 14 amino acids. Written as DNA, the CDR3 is TGCAGCGTAGAGGACAGTAGCTCCTACAATGAGCAGTTCTTC. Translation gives CSVEDSSSYNEQFF.